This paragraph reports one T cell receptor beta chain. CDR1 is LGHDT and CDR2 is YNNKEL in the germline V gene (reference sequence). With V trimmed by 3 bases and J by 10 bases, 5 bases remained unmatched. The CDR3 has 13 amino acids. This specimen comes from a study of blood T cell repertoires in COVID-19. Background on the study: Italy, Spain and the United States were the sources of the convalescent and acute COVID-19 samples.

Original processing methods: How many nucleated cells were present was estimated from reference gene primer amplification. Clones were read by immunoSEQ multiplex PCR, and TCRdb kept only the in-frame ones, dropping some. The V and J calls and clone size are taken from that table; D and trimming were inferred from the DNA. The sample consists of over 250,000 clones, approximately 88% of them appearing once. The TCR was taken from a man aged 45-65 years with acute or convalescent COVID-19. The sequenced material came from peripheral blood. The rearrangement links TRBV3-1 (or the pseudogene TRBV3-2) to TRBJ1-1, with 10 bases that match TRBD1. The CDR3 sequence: CASSQRTGGSAFF. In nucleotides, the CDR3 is TGTGCCAGCAGCCAGAGGACAGGGGGATCAGCTTTCTTT.